These 28 T cell receptor beta chains were all obtained from the same sample, sequenced in a study of regulatory T cells in long-lasting Graves disease. Arm-PCR of CDR3 regions and iRepertoire HTBI primers were the basis on which TCR beta libraries were built. TCRdb re-called the multiplex PCR reads through MiXCR, storing one row per CDR3 protein. The sample lists about 440,000 distinct CDR3 sequences, 15% to 20% seen once, with less than 30% in the top ten. This sample's time point: newly diagnosed GD, antithyroid drugs for less than 3 months. There was RNA extracted from PBMCs, and the TCR library was made from it. These sequences were also reported in another study, on T cells in Graves' hyperthyroidism and ophthalmopathy.

Sequences were derived from peripheral blood mononuclear cells (PBMCs), sampled at new diagnosis, from a patient treated with antithyroid drugs. The source of these receptors is a woman aged 18-29 years with Graves disease.

This clonotype was seen repeatedly, ten times or more. V and J are TRBV6-2 or TRBV6-3 and TRBJ2-1; TRBD2 matches 8 bases. V shed 2 bases, J shed 6 bases, and the junction held 6 bases outside the gene matches. The length of the CDR3 is 15 residues. CDR1 and CDR2 (germline): MNHEY, SVGEGT. Here the CDR3 DNA reads TGTGCCAGCAGTTACGAGGCGGGAGGTTTCAATGAGCAGTTCTTC. As protein: CASSYEAGGFNEQFF.

Concerning this clonotype itself: This may be a read error: a much more frequent sequence differs by one nucleotide. J is TRBJ2-3 and V is TRBV3-1, with TRBD2 identical over 9 bases. CDR1 and CDR2 from the germline V gene are LGHDT and YNNKEL (reference sequence). The CDR3 is made up of 16 amino acids. J lost 5 bases, V lost 2 bases, and 8 bases had no gene match. The CDR3 bases are TGTGCCAGCAGCCAACCGGGACCAGCGGGAGGAGATACGCAGTATTTT. It is translated as CASSQPGPAGGDTQYF.

This clonotype was counted ten times or more. The rearrangement links TRBV6-9 to TRBJ2-7; 8 nucleotides agree with TRBD1. The CDR3 loop spans 14 amino acids. V lost 4 bases to trimming and J lost 3 bases; unmatched junction nucleotides: 5. The germline V gene encodes CDR1 MNHGY and CDR2 SVAAGI. CDR3 nucleotide sequence: TGTGCCAGCAGTTTGGGACAGGACGTCTACGAGCAGTACTTC. Translated, it gives CASSLGQDVYEQYF.

In its sample, this clonotype was seen a few times. The chain recombines TRBV5-1 with TRBJ1-1, with a possible D match to TRBD1 (6 bases). V was trimmed by 3 bases and J by 4 bases, leaving 25 bases between them. Germline CDR1 is SGHRS and CDR2 is YFSETQ. The CDR3 sequence is 18 residues long. The CDR3 region is CASSSRGGQGDSGTEAFF. CDR3 nucleotide sequence: TGCGCCAGCAGCTCCCGGGGGGGCCAGGGCGATTCGGGCACTGAAGCTTTCTTT.

This clonotype was seen a handful of times. In DNA form, the CDR3 reads TGTGCCAGCAGTAATAGGGTTGAGGGCTACACCTTC. It translates to CASSNRVEGYTF. This chain uses TRBV12-3 or TRBV12-4 with TRBJ1-2; D is unclear. This CDR3 spans 12 amino acids. Trimming shortened V by 5 bases and J by 8 bases, and 12 bases separated the two germline ends.

This clonotype came up a few times. V is TRBV14 and J is TRBJ1-1, with 7 bases that match TRBD1. Germline lookup yields CDR1 SGHDN and CDR2 FVKESK. This CDR3 comprises 15 residues. The V gene end was trimmed by 4 bases and the J gene end by 5 bases; junction bases not matched to a gene: 10. In nucleotides, the CDR3 is TGTGCCAGCAGCCGCCGGACAGGTGGGGCGACTGAAGCTTTCTTT. It yields the protein CASSRRTGGATEAFF.

V gene TRBV20-1 combines with J gene TRBJ1-5; possibly TRBD1 for D (5 bases). The V end was cut by 1 base, the J end by 6 bases, with 13 bases between. This CDR3 spans 14 amino acids. From germline, CDR1 is DFQATT and CDR2 SNEGSKA (reference sequence). The CDR3 nucleotides read TGCAGTGCTAGAGCCGGCGGGGGACCTCAGCCCCAGCATTTT. Translation gives CSARAGGGPQPQHF.

The table lists this clonotype with many counts. The gene calls are TRBV10-3 and TRBJ1-2; 11 positions match TRBD1. Germline values: CDR1 ENHRY, CDR2 SYGVKD. The length of the CDR3 is 18 residues. The V and J ends lost 0 bases and 7 bases, in that order; junction bases with no gene match: 13. CDR3 amino acids: CAISESRTGGTPLGGYTF. DNA for the CDR3: TGTGCCATCAGTGAGTCTCGGACAGGGGGCACCCCGTTGGGTGGCTACACCTTC.

Ten or more counts support this clonotype. This chain connects TRBV28 to TRBJ2-3, with a tentative D call TRBD2 (5 bases). Looked up from germline, CDR1 is MDHEN and CDR2 is SYDVKM. Deletions cut 8 bases from V and 2 bases from J, with 14 bases between. This CDR3 contains 14 residues. CDR3 nucleotides: TGTGCCAGCCGCCCCAGCGGTCTCACAGATACGCAGTATTTT. The encoded protein is CASRPSGLTDTQYF.

This clonotype was found many times. This chain links TRBV7-8 with TRBJ2-7, with 10 bases that match TRBD1. Germline trimming cut 5 bases from V and 4 bases from J; bases unmatched to any gene: 5. This CDR3 contains 14 residues. From germline, CDR1 is SGHVS and CDR2 FQNEAQ. CDR3 coding DNA: TGTGCCAGCAGCGAATGGGACAGGGGTTACGAGCAGTACTTC. Protein sequence: CASSEWDRGYEQYF.

This clonotype was observed a few times. The J gene is TRBJ2-7, the V gene TRBV24-1, with D perhaps matching TRBD2 (6 bases). Per the germline V gene, CDR1 is KGHDR and CDR2 is SFDVKD. The CDR3 spans 15 residues. Trimming stripped 4 bases from V and 3 bases from J, with 15 bases between. The CDR3 reads CATSDPNVGGYEQYF. CDR3 nucleotide sequence: TGTGCCACCAGTGACCCCAACGTCGGGGGCTACGAGCAGTACTTC.

This clonotype was counted ten times or more. The rearrangement links TRBV7-3 to TRBJ1-3; D not certain. This CDR3 is 13 amino acids long. Germline CDR1 is SGHTA and CDR2 is FQGTGA. Deletions cut 2 bases from V and 3 bases from J, with 5 bases between. This chain's CDR3 is CASSLHNGNTIYF. The CDR3 DNA reads TGTGCCAGCAGCTTACATAATGGAAACACCATATATTTT.

The chain couples TRBV12-3 or TRBV12-4 to TRBJ2-1, with 8 nucleotides matching TRBD1. This CDR3 contains 15 residues. V lost 6 bases to trimming and J lost 2 bases; unmatched junction nucleotides: 6. Written as DNA, the CDR3 is TGTGCCAGCAGCCGCAGGGGACAGGCCTACAATGAGCAGTTCTTC. This translates into CASSRRGQAYNEQFF.

This clonotype showed up many times. The rearrangement uses TRBV27 and TRBJ1-4; D is undetermined. The CDR3 sequence is 14 residues long. The germline CDR1 and CDR2 sequences are MNHEY and SMNVEV (reference sequence). The V and J ends lost 5 bases and 5 bases respectively, with 12 bases between them. The CDR3 nucleotides read TGTGCCAGCAGTGTTTTCGGGCCCAATGAAAAACTGTTTTTT. It specifies CASSVFGPNEKLFF.

This clonotype was picked up many times. The rearrangement links TRBV7-9 to TRBJ1-1; D is possibly TRBD1 (5 bases). The CDR3 is made up of 13 amino acids. CDR1 is SEHNR and CDR2 is FQNEAQ in the germline V gene (reference sequence). V lost 0 bases and J lost 11, with 13 bases in between. CDR3 in DNA: TGTGCCAGCAGCTTAGCGCGACAGCGGTATGCTTTCTTT. Translation: CASSLARQRYAFF.

V usage is TRBV18 and J usage is TRBJ2-7, with D tentatively TRBD1 (6 bases). The germline CDR1 and CDR2 sequences are KGHSH and LQKENI. The CDR3 is made up of 15 amino acids. The V gene lost 4 bases and the J gene lost 6 bases, with 19 bases spanning the gap. CDR3 bases: TGTGCCAGCTCACTACTCTCCGGACAGAATAGCGAGCAGTACTTC. Translated: CASSLLSGQNSEQYF.

There are a few counts of this clonotype. This chain links TRBV18 with TRBJ2-7, with 7 bases identical to TRBD1. CDR3 length: 15 amino acids. The germline V gene encodes CDR1 KGHSH and CDR2 LQKENI. J gave up 2 bases and V 1 base, and 5 bases lay outside the gene matches. The CDR3 sequence: CASSPLRQGTYEQYF. For the CDR3, the DNA is TGTGCCAGCTCACCACTGAGACAGGGTACCTACGAGCAGTACTTC.

This clonotype was detected many times. The V gene is TRBV29-1, the J gene TRBJ2-1; D might be TRBD2 (6 bases). The CDR3 is made up of 15 amino acids. Germline CDR1 is SQVTM and CDR2 is ANQGSEA. Trimming removed 6 bases at V and 4 bases at J, with 19 bases between. The CDR3 nucleotides read TGCAGCGTCCCGGGACTCAACAGCTTATACAATGAGCAGTTCTTC. It is translated as CSVPGLNSLYNEQFF.

The table lists this clonotype with many counts. J is TRBJ2-5 and V is TRBV6-1, with a weak D call TRBD2 (6 bases). CDR3 length equals 13 residues. CDR1 is MNHNS and CDR2 is SASEGT in the germline V gene. Trimming pared 6 bases from V and 1 base from J, leaving 9 bases between. CDR3 DNA: TGTGCCAGCAGGGTTAGCGGCCAAGAGACCCAGTACTTC. Its protein product is CASRVSGQETQYF.

This clonotype was counted only a few times. This likely comes from a read error, as the CDR3 has no conserved phenylalanine or tryptophan at its end. The chain links TRBV28 to TRBJ2-1; 11 nucleotides match TRBD2. V lost 4 bases to trimming and J lost 3 bases; unmatched junction nucleotides: 8. Germline loops: CDR1 MDHEN, CDR2 SYDVKM. The CDR3 is 17 residues long. Written as DNA, the CDR3 is TGTGCCAGCAGTTCCCAACAGACTAGCGGGATCTACAATGAGCAGTTCCTC. Translation: CASSSQQTSGIYNEQFL.

Ten or more counts support this clonotype. This rearrangement joins TRBV7-9 to TRBJ2-7; 9 positions match TRBD1. V trimming: 2 bases; J trimming: 3 bases; junction bases outside the gene matches: 11. CDR3 length equals 17 residues. CDR1 is SEHNR, CDR2 FQNEAQ, per germline (reference sequence). CDR3 sequence (DNA): TGTGCCAGCAGCTTATGGTCCACAGGGGGCGCGGTCTACGAGCAGTACTTC. Residues: CASSLWSTGGAVYEQYF.

The table lists this clonotype with many counts. The chain recombines TRBV3-1 with TRBJ1-2; 9 nucleotides match TRBD1. J was trimmed by 6 bases and V by 4 bases; bases with no gene match: 9. Germline CDR1 and CDR2: LGHDT and YNNKEL (reference sequence). There are 15 residues in the CDR3. Here the CDR3 DNA reads TGTGCCAGCAGCCGAACAGGGGGCGCCGGGAATGGCTACACCTTC. Amino acid sequence: CASSRTGGAGNGYTF.

This clonotype was counted at least ten times. J is TRBJ2-7 and V is TRBV20-1; a possible D gene is TRBD2 (6 bases). The CDR3 sequence is 18 residues long. V lost 2 bases to trimming and J lost 2 bases, with 25 bases between them. Germline-derived CDR1 and CDR2 are DFQATT and SNEGSKA (reference sequence). The CDR3 loop reads CSARFPPLVGGSPYEQYF. DNA for the CDR3: TGCAGTGCTAGATTCCCACCTCTAGTGGGAGGATCCCCCTACGAGCAGTACTTC.

This clonotype was observed at least ten times. The V gene is TRBV18, the J gene TRBJ2-7, with D possibly matching TRBD1 (5 bases). This CDR3 contains 15 residues. Trimming took 4 bases from V and 0 from J, leaving 13 bases between them. Germline CDR1 and CDR2: KGHSH and LQKENI. The CDR3 spells CASSLTDTLSYEQYF. CDR3 DNA: TGTGCCAGCTCACTAACGGACACCCTCTCCTACGAGCAGTACTTC. Using reference TRBV18 and TRBJ2-7 for the parts outside the CDR3, the full variable domain is NAGVMQNPRHLVRRRGQEARLRCSPMKGHSHVYWYRQLPEEGLKFMVYLQKENIIDESGMPKERFSAEFPKEGPSILRIQQVVRGDSAAYFCASSLTDTLSYEQYFGPGTRLTVT.

This clonotype was seen only a few times. This sequence joins TRBV15 and TRBJ1-4; unclear D gene. CDR3 size: 15 residues. Germline V lookup: CDR1 LNHNV, CDR2 YYDKDF (reference sequence). V shed 5 bases and J shed 2 bases, with 12 bases lying between them. This CDR3 is CATSAGHGTNEKLFF. CDR3 nucleotides: TGTGCCACCAGCGCAGGTCATGGGACTAATGAAAAACTGTTTTTT. The variable domain in full, with the rest retrieved from reference TRBV15 and TRBJ1-4, is DAMVIQNPRYQVTQFGKPVTLSCSQTLNHNVMYWYQQKSSQAPKLLFHYYDKDFNNEADTPDNFQSRRPNTSFCFLDIRSPGLGDTAMYLCATSAGHGTNEKLFFGSGTQLSVL.

The chain links TRBV4-1 to TRBJ2-1; D is possibly TRBD1 (6 bases). Trimming cost V 4 bases and J 4 bases, with 14 bases left between them. CDR3 length: 15 residues. Germline V gene sequence: CDR1 MGHRA, CDR2 YSYEKL. Written as DNA, the CDR3 is TGCGCCAGCAGCCTGAGACAGGAGCCTTACAATGAGCAGTTCTTC. This gives the protein CASSLRQEPYNEQFF.

In its sample, this clonotype was seen many times. V usage is TRBV6-5 and J usage is TRBJ1-2; D is possibly TRBD1 (6 bases). The CDR3 loop spans 16 amino acids. V lost 4 bases to trimming and J lost 4 bases, with 19 bases between them. CDR1 MNHEY and CDR2 SVGAGI come from the germline V gene. The CDR3 sequence is CASSLDRDTAFYGYTF. The DNA for the CDR3 is TGTGCCAGCAGTTTAGACCGGGACACTGCCTTCTATGGCTACACCTTC.

This clonotype was recorded at least ten times. The chain uses TRBV20-1 and TRBJ2-1; TRBD2 matches at 8 bases. Unmatched junction bases numbered 13, after V lost 0 bases and J lost 3 bases. Germline V lookup: CDR1 DFQATT, CDR2 SNEGSKA (reference sequence). The CDR3 runs 18 residues. The CDR3 coding sequence is TGCAGTGCTAGAGATAGACTAGCGACCCCCGTGATCTACAATGAGCAGTTCTTC. This translates into CSARDRLATPVIYNEQFF.